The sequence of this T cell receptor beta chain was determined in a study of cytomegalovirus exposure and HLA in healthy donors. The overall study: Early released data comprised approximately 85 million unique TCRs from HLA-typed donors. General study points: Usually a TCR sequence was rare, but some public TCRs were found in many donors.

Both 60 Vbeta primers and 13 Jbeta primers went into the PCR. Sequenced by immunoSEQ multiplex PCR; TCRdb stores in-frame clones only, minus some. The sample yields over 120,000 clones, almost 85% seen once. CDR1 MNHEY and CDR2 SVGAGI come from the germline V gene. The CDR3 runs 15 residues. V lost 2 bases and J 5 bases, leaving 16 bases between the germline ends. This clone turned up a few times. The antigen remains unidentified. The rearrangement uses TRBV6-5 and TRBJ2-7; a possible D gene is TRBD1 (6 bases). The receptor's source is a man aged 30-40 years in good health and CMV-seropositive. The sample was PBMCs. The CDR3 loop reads CASSYSDVGDNEQYF. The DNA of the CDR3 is TGTGCCAGCAGTTACAGCGACGTGGGGGACAACGAGCAGTACTTC.